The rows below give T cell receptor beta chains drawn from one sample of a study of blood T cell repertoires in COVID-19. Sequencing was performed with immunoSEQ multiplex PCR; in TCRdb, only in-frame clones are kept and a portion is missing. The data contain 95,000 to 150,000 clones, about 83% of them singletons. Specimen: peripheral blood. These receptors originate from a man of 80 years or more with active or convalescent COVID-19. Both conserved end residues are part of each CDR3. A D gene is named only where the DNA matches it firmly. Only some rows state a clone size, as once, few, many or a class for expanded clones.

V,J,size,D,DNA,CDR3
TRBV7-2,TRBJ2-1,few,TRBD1,TGTGCCAGCACGCCGGGACAGGGGCCCTACAATGAGCAGTTCTTC,CASTPGQGPYNEQFF
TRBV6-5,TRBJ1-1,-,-,TGTGCCAGCAGGGATGGACAGCCGAACACTGAAGCTTTCTTT,CASRDGQPNTEAFF
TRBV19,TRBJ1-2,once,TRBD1,TGTGCCAGTAGTATTCAGGACAGGGGCTACACCTTC,CASSIQDRGYTF
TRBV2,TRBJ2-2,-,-,TGTGCCAGCAGCGACCCTCGGGGAAACGGGGAGCTGTTTTTT,CASSDPRGNGELFF
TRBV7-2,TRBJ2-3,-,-,TGTGCCTCTTCGCGGGGAGCCTCTAGCACAGATACGCAGTATTTT,CASSRGASSTDTQYF
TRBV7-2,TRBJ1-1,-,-,TGTGCCAGCAGCTTAATCGGGGGGAACACTGAAGCTTTCTTT,CASSLIGGNTEAFF
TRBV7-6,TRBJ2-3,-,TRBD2,TGTGCCAGCAGCCCCGGACTAGCCTCAGATACGCAGTATTTT,CASSPGLASDTQYF
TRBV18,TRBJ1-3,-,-,TGTGCCAGCTCACCATCAGGTCTCTCTGGAAACACCATATATTTT,CASSPSGLSGNTIYF
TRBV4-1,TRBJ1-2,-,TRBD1,TGCGCCAGCAGCCAAGATCAGGCAGGGGGCCACTATGGCTACACCTTC,CASSQDQAGGHYGYTF
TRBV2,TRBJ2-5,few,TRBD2,TGTGCCAGCAGTAGGACTAGCGGGGATCAAGAGACCCAGTACTTC,CASSRTSGDQETQYF
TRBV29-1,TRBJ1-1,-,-,TGCAGCGTTGGTGGCTACACTGAAGCTTTCTTT,CSVGGYTEAFF
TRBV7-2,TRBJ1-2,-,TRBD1,TGTGCCAGCAGCGCCGGACAGGGAACCCTCCGTGGCTACACCTTC,CASSAGQGTLRGYTF